Presented here are 32 T cell receptor beta chains from one specimen sequenced in a study of a mutant IDH1 vaccine in newly diagnosed glioma. The antigens for these receptors are not known. Only in-frame clones appear in the TCRdb table, and some are missing; sequencing was by immunoSEQ multiplex PCR. The sample includes 50,000 to 70,000 clones, 84% of them seen just once. Time point indicated: week 23, last vaccination. The study gave 300 ug of mutant IDH1 20-mer peptide per vaccine dose, with topical imiquimod. The sample in question was PBMCs, obtained from a glioma patient whose treatment included an IDH1 peptide vaccine. Every receptor here comes from a man aged 18 to 29 with glioma.

CDR3 sequence reads: CASRTGVTGELFF. The CDR3 bases are TGTGCCAGCAGGACAGGGGTCACCGGGGAGCTGTTTTTT. This rearrangement joins TRBV5-4 to TRBJ2-2, with 8 bases identical to TRBD1. The germline V gene encodes CDR1 SGHNT and CDR2 YYREEE (reference sequence). The ends lost 5 bases at V and 4 bases at J; junction bases unmatched: 1. This CDR3 comprises 13 residues.

The chain recombines TRBV2 with TRBJ1-1; D is undetermined. V lost 2 bases to trimming and J lost 0 bases, with 7 bases between them. The V gene's germline CDR1 is SNHLY and CDR2 FYNNEI. The CDR3 extends over 14 amino acids. The CDR3 sequence is CASSELDLNTEAFF. The CDR3, as DNA: TGTGCCAGCAGTGAATTGGATCTGAACACTGAAGCTTTCTTT.

The chain joins TRBV4-3 to TRBJ1-3; weak D call: TRBD1 (5 bases). The germline CDR1 and CDR2 sequences are LGHNA and YSLEER. CDR3 length equals 14 residues. V was clipped by 4 bases and J by 1 base, with 8 bases between them. The CDR3 here is CASSLQASGNTIYF. CDR3 nucleotide sequence: TGCGCCAGCAGCCTACAGGCTTCTGGAAACACCATATATTTT.

This chain connects TRBV11-1 to TRBJ1-2; D might be TRBD1 (6 bases). Trimming removed 4 bases at V and 0 bases at J, with 21 bases between. This CDR3 is 18 amino acids long. The germline gives CDR1 SGHAT, CDR2 FQDESV (reference sequence). The CDR3 DNA is TGTGCCAGCAGCTACCCCAAAGGGATGGGGGCGACTAACTATGGCTACACCTTC. It translates to CASSYPKGMGATNYGYTF.

The genes are TRBV5-4 and TRBJ1-6; 8 bases map to TRBD1. The CDR3 runs 15 residues. Germline V CDR1 and CDR2: SGHNT, YYREEE (reference sequence). Trimming cost V 4 bases and J 7 bases; bases outside gene matches: 7. The CDR3 here is CASSTDRVWNSPLHF. CDR3 coding DNA: TGTGCCAGCAGCACGGACAGGGTATGGAATTCACCCCTCCACTTT.

This chain uses TRBV6-6 with TRBJ1-1; a possible D gene is TRBD1 (6 bases). With 4 bases removed from V and 2 bases from J, the gap between germline ends came to 17 bases. This CDR3 has 16 amino acids. Germline CDR1 reads MNHNY; CDR2 reads SVGAGI (reference sequence). This CDR3 reads CASSSRGGIYNTEAFF. The CDR3 DNA sequence: TGTGCCAGCAGTTCCCGAGGGGGGATCTATAACACTGAAGCTTTCTTT.

The chain has TRBV6-1 and TRBJ1-2; no clear D. The CDR3 totals 13 residues. CDR1 and CDR2 from the germline V gene are MNHNS and SASEGT. V was shortened by 5 bases and J by 4 bases, with 11 bases between the two germline ends. The CDR3 loop is CASSSGVSYGYTF. The CDR3, as DNA: TGTGCCAGCAGTTCTGGGGTTTCCTATGGCTACACCTTC.

The chain carries TRBV10-3 and TRBJ2-1, with 7 bases that match TRBD1. The V segment lost 1 base and the J segment 2 bases; nucleotides outside the gene matches: 14. The germline V gene has CDR1 ENHRY and CDR2 SYGVKD. CDR3 size: 19 residues. CDR3 nucleotides: TGTGCCATCAGTGAGTTGAGATACCGGGACAGTTGGGCCTACAATGAGCAGTTCTTC. Residues: CAISELRYRDSWAYNEQFF.

The chain links TRBV5-1 to TRBJ2-4; TRBD2 matches at 8 bases. This CDR3 spans 14 amino acids. Trimming at V came to 5 bases and at J to 5 bases, leaving 6 bases not matched to a gene. The germline gives CDR1 SGHRS, CDR2 YFSETQ. CDR3 DNA sequence: TGCGCCAGCAGTGCGGGGGGCCCCCAAAACATTCAGTACTTC. This codes for CASSAGGPQNIQYF. The whole variable domain, filled in from reference TRBV5-1 and TRBJ2-4, reads KAGVTQTPRYLIKTRGQQVTLSCSPISGHRSVSWYQQTPGQGLQFLFEYFSETQRNKGNFPGRFSGRQFSNSRSEMNVSTLELGDSALYLCASSAGGPQNIQYFGAGTRLSVL.

This chain links TRBV30 with TRBJ1-6, with D unclear. V lost 0 bases and J 5 bases, leaving 5 bases between the germline ends. This CDR3 has 13 amino acids. Germline CDR1 and CDR2: GTSNPN and SVGIG (reference sequence). CDR3 coding DNA: TGTGCCTGGAGTGTACAGAATAATTCACCCCTCCACTTT. Translated: CAWSVQNNSPLHF.

The chain couples TRBV6-5 to TRBJ1-1, with 8 bases matching TRBD1. The CDR3 has 12 residues. The ends lost 4 bases at V and 8 bases at J; junction bases unmatched: 3. Germline V CDR1 and CDR2: MNHEY, SVGAGI. The CDR3 nucleotides are TGTGCCAGCAGTTCCTGGACAGGGGAAGCTTTCTTT. Translating gives CASSSWTGEAFF.

The gene calls are TRBV5-1 and TRBJ1-5; TRBD1 is a possible D gene (5 bases). The CDR3 length is 13 residues. CDR1 is SGHRS and CDR2 is YFSETQ in the germline V gene. V lost 5 bases to trimming and J lost 4 bases, with 10 bases between them. The DNA for the CDR3 is TGCGCCAGCAGACCCGACAGTAATCAGCCCCAGCATTTT. It encodes CASRPDSNQPQHF.

The J gene is TRBJ1-1, the V gene TRBV19; weak D call: TRBD1 (5 bases). Germline V gives CDR1 LNHDA, CDR2 SQIVND (reference sequence). The CDR3 has 15 amino acids. The V end lost 6 bases, the J end lost 2 bases, and 16 bases lay between the germline ends. The CDR3 DNA reads TGTGCCAGTAGCTCATTGACAGTGGGTAACACTGAAGCTTTCTTT. Its translation is CASSSLTVGNTEAFF.

The rearrangement links TRBV5-1 to TRBJ2-1; 9 bases are shared with TRBD1. CDR3 length equals 17 residues. Germline V lookup: CDR1 SGHRS, CDR2 YFSETQ. V gave up 5 bases and J gave up 4 bases; unmatched junction bases: 13. CDR3: CASRPGQGIPPYNEQFF. The CDR3 DNA is TGCGCCAGCAGGCCGGGACAGGGAATCCCCCCTTACAATGAGCAGTTCTTC.

The V gene is TRBV7-9, the J gene TRBJ1-4; tentative D call: TRBD1 (6 bases). V shed 1 base and J shed 4 bases, with 10 bases lying between them. Per the germline V gene, CDR1 is SEHNR and CDR2 is FQNEAQ (reference sequence). The CDR3 runs 15 residues. Here the CDR3 reads CASSLEGGINEKLFF. CDR3 bases: TGTGCCAGCAGCTTAGAAGGGGGAATTAATGAAAAACTGTTTTTT.

The V gene is TRBV6-5, the J gene TRBJ2-5; either TRBD1 or TRBD2 may fit D (6 bases each). The V gene lost 0 bases and the J gene lost 7 bases, with 15 bases spanning the gap. There are 15 residues in the CDR3. Per the germline V gene, CDR1 is MNHEY and CDR2 is SVGAGI. The CDR3 DNA follows: TGTGCCAGCAGTTACTCGAGGGGGGTCGCCGGGACCCAGTACTTC. Encoded protein: CASSYSRGVAGTQYF.

This sequence joins TRBV5-1 and TRBJ1-4, with 7 positions matching TRBD1. Germline V lookup: CDR1 SGHRS, CDR2 YFSETQ. The V gene end was trimmed by 4 bases and the J gene end by 0 bases; junction bases not matched to a gene: 6. The CDR3 contains 16 residues. This CDR3 reads CASSGGQIATNEKLFF. Here the CDR3 DNA reads TGCGCCAGCAGCGGGGGACAGATAGCAACTAATGAAAAACTGTTTTTT.

The genes are TRBV5-1 and TRBJ2-7, with TRBD2 as a possible D gene (6 bases). Germline V gene sequence: CDR1 SGHRS, CDR2 YFSETQ. Trimming took 3 bases from V and 3 from J, leaving 10 bases between them. The CDR3 length is 13 residues. This CDR3 reads CASSWTGVYEQYF. The CDR3 DNA is TGCGCCAGCAGCTGGACGGGAGTCTACGAGCAGTACTTC.

The genes are TRBV5-1 and TRBJ1-4, with 11 bases aligning to TRBD1. Germline values: CDR1 SGHRS, CDR2 YFSETQ. This CDR3 has 14 residues. Unmatched junction bases numbered 1, after V lost 1 base and J lost 8 bases. In DNA form, the CDR3 reads TGCGCCAGCAGCTTGCGGACAGGGGGCGAAAAACTGTTTTTT. The encoded protein is CASSLRTGGEKLFF.

The CDR3 sequence is CASRGPGNYEQYF. The CDR3 DNA sequence: TGTGCCAGCAGGGGACCTGGAAACTACGAGCAGTACTTC. V gene TRBV2 combines with J gene TRBJ2-7; D possibly uses TRBD1 or TRBD2 (5 bases each). Germline V lookup: CDR1 SNHLY, CDR2 FYNNEI. The CDR3 is made up of 13 amino acids. With 6 bases removed from V and 3 bases from J, the gap between germline ends came to 12 bases.

This sequence joins TRBV19 and TRBJ2-1; D might be TRBD2 (6 bases). CDR3 length equals 15 residues. V was cut by 5 bases and J by 8 bases, with 19 bases left in between. Germline V CDR1 and CDR2: LNHDA, SQIVND (reference sequence). The CDR3 coding sequence is TGTGCCAGTAGTGACGGGGGATTAAACGGTCATGAGCAGTTCTTC. Translation gives CASSDGGLNGHEQFF.

The chain employs TRBV15 and TRBJ1-5; D not certain. Germline CDR1 LNHNV, CDR2 YYDKDF (reference sequence). The CDR3 length is 21 residues. Trimming stripped 1 base from V and 0 bases from J, with 25 bases between. The DNA for the CDR3 is TGTGCCACCAGCAGAGTTCGCTGGGCAAACCCGGCCGCCAATAGCAATCAGCCCCAGCATTTT. Protein product: CATSRVRWANPAANSNQPQHF.

This chain connects TRBV28 to TRBJ1-2; 9 bases are shared with TRBD1. Per germline, CDR1 MDHEN and CDR2 SYDVKM. The CDR3 length is 15 residues. J was trimmed by 4 bases and V by 6 bases; bases with no gene match: 9. DNA for the CDR3: TGTGCCAGCAGGCAGGGGACAGGGAGACTCTATGGCTACACCTTC. Protein sequence: CASRQGTGRLYGYTF.

The table lists this clone with a count of one. The J gene is TRBJ1-2, the V gene TRBV6-4; 7 bases are a match to TRBD1. Germline V gene data show CDR1 as MRHNA and CDR2 as SNTAGT. This CDR3 has 16 residues. With 6 bases clipped from V and 0 bases from J, the junction kept 10 bases outside the gene matches. In DNA, the CDR3 is TGTGCCAGCAGCCCGGAGGGACAGCCCTCTAACTATGGCTACACCTTC. Translation gives CASSPEGQPSNYGYTF.

This clone was counted only a few times. CDR3: CASSSWKAEAFF. As DNA, the CDR3 is TGTGCCAGCAGTAGCTGGAAGGCTGAAGCTTTCTTT. The V call is TRBV2, the J call TRBJ1-1; D is uncertain. This CDR3 has 12 residues. Germline V gene sequence: CDR1 SNHLY, CDR2 FYNNEI. The V and J ends lost 5 bases and 6 bases respectively, with 10 bases between them.

V and J are TRBV12-5 and TRBJ2-2, with D possibly TRBD1 on 5 matching bases. The CDR3 runs 14 residues. Germline loops: CDR1 LGHNT, CDR2 FRNRAP. V was shortened by 5 bases and J by 5 bases, with 12 bases between the two germline ends. In DNA form, the CDR3 reads TGTGCTAGTGGTCTACCCAGGGAAACCGGGGAGCTGTTTTTT. Its protein product is CASGLPRETGELFF. The variable domain in full, completed from reference TRBV12-5 and TRBJ2-2, reads DARVTQTPRHKVTEMGQEVTMRCQPILGHNTVFWYRQTMMQGLELLAYFRNRAPLDDSGMPKDRFSAEMPDATLATLKIQPSEPRDSAVYFCASGLPRETGELFFGEGSRLTVL.

This clone was observed a few times. The chain combines TRBV7-2 with TRBJ1-5; D not resolved. V shed 0 bases and J shed 1 base, with 16 bases lying between them. The CDR3 consists of 18 residues. Germline CDR1 is SGHTA and CDR2 is FQGNSA. The CDR3 protein is CASSLAAFGLYSNQPQHF. CDR3 coding DNA: TGTGCCAGCAGCTTAGCGGCCTTCGGGCTGTACAGCAATCAGCCCCAGCATTTT.

V is TRBV28 and J is TRBJ2-2, with D unclear. V was cut by 3 bases and J by 2 bases, with 7 bases left in between. The CDR3 is made up of 14 amino acids. Germline V gives CDR1 MDHEN, CDR2 SYDVKM. The CDR3 is CASSFGGNTGELFF. The DNA of the CDR3 is TGTGCCAGCAGTTTCGGCGGTAACACCGGGGAGCTGTTTTTT.

This clone was counted between two and nine times. The chain links TRBV5-6 to TRBJ1-1; D unresolved. The germline gives CDR1 SGHDT, CDR2 YYEEEE. The CDR3 loop spans 13 amino acids. The V and J ends lost 0 bases and 7 bases respectively, with 10 bases between them. CDR3 nucleotide sequence: TGTGCCAGCAGCTTGGCCATAGAGGATGAAGCTTTCTTT. It is translated as CASSLAIEDEAFF.

This clone was detected once. The rearrangement joins TRBV2 to TRBJ2-7; the match to TRBD1 covers 7 bases. The CDR3 runs 14 residues. Trimming at V came to 4 bases and at J to 9 bases, leaving 12 bases not matched to a gene. Germline V lookup: CDR1 SNHLY, CDR2 FYNNEI. The CDR3 sequence is CASSGNRGPARQYF. In nucleotides, the CDR3 is TGTGCCAGCAGTGGTAACAGGGGCCCAGCGAGGCAGTACTTC.

The chain's CDR3 is CASSQGPSREDYGYTF. The CDR3 DNA is TGCGCCAGCAGCCAAGGACCGTCGCGGGAGGACTATGGCTACACCTTC. The V and J genes are TRBV4-3 and TRBJ1-2; D unclear. Germline loops: CDR1 LGHNA, CDR2 YSLEER. Trimming removed 1 base at V and 3 bases at J, with 15 bases between. The CDR3 covers 16 residues.

The chain recombines TRBV7-2 with TRBJ2-3; 7 bases agree with TRBD2. In germline, CDR1 is SGHTA, CDR2 FQGNSA. The CDR3 contains 15 residues. With 2 bases clipped from V and 6 bases from J, the junction kept 8 bases outside the gene matches. The CDR3: CASSLSAGRGDTQYF. The DNA of the CDR3 is TGTGCCAGCAGCTTATCCGCGGGGCGGGGGGATACGCAGTATTTT.